This TCR beta chain was sequenced in a study of T-cell reconstitution after alpha-beta-depleted transplantation in children. Study-wide results and limits: After transplant, high TCRbeta diversity at day 60 in some patients arose from surviving recipient T cells and thymic progenitors. As was reported, about two months after transplant, alpha-beta T cells came from several hundred expanded graft clones. A year had passed since transplant, and T-cell counts and diversity by then came mostly from newly produced T cells.

This CDR3 contains 12 residues. Looked up from germline, CDR1 is DFQATT and CDR2 is SNEGSKA (reference sequence). The ends were cut back, 3 bases at V and 4 bases at J, with 9 bases in the middle. As to this clonotype: Its target is unknown.

Unique molecular identifiers were incorporated when the TCRbeta library was constructed. A single record per CDR3 protein comes from TCRdb applying MiXCR to the PCR reads. The data show over 400,000 distinct CDR3 sequences, with 43% seen just once and 27% held by the top ten. Sequencing used PBMCs, obtained before TCRalphabeta/CD19-depleted stem cell transplant. The TCR originated in a girl aged 2 to 10 with aplastic anemia, due to receive a stem cell transplant. The chain combines TRBV20-1 with TRBJ2-5; no definite D call. The CDR3 sequence is CSASKEGETQYF. The CDR3 region has the DNA TGCAGTGCTAGTAAGGAAGGAGAGACCCAGTACTTC.